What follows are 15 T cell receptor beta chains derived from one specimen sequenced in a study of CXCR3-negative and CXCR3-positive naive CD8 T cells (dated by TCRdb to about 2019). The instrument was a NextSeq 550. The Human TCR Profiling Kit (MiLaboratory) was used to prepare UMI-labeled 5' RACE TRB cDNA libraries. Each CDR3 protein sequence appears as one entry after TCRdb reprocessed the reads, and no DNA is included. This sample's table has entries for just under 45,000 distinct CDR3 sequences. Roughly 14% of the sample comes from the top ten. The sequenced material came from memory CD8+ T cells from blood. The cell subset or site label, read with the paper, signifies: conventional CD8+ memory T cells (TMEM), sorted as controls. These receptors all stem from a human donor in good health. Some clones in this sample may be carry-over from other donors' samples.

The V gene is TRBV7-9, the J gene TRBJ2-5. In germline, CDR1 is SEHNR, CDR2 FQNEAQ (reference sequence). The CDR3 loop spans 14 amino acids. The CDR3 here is CASSPRNLEETQYF.

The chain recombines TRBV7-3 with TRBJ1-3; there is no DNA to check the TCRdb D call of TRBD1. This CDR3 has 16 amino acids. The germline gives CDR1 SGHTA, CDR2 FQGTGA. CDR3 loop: CASSLKGGSDGNTIYF. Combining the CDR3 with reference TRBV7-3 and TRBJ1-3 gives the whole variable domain GAGVSQTPSNKVTEKGKYVELRCDPISGHTALYWYRQSLGQGPEFLIYFQGTGAADDSGLPNDRFFAVRPEGSVSTLKIQRTERGDSAVYLCASSLKGGSDGNTIYFGEGSWLTVV.

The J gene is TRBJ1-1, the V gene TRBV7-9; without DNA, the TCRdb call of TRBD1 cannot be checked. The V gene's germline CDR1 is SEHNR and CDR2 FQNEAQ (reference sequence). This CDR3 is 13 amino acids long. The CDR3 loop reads CASSFPGHLEAFF.

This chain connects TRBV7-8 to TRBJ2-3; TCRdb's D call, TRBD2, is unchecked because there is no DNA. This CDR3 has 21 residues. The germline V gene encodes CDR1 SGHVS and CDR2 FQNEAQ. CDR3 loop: CASSRTGTSGRGSWGQDTQYF.

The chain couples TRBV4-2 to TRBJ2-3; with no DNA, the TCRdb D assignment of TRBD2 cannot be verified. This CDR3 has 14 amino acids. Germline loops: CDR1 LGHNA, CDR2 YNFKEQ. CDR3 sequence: CASSQVWETDTQYF.

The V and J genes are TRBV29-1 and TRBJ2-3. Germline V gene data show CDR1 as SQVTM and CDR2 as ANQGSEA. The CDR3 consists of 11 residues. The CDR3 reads CSVVTADTQYF.

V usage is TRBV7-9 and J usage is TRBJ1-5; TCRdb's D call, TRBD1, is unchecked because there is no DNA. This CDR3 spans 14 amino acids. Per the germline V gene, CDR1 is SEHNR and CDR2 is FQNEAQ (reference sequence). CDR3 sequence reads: CASSRGQGQQPQHF.

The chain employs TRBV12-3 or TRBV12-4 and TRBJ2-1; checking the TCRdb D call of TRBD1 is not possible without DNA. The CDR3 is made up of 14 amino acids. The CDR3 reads CASSFFPTGIEQFF.

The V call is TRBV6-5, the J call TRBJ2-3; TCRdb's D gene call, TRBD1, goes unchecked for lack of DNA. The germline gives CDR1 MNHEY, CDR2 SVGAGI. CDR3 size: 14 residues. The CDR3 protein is CASSWQGATDTQYF.

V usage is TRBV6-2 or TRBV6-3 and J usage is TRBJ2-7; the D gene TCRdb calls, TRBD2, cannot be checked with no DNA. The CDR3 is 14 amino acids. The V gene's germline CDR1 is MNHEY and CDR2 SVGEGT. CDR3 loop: CASSYLAGGDEQYF.

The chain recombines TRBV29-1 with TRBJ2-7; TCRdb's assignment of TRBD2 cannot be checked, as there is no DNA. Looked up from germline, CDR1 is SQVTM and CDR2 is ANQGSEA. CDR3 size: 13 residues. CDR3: CSVLPRESYEQYF.

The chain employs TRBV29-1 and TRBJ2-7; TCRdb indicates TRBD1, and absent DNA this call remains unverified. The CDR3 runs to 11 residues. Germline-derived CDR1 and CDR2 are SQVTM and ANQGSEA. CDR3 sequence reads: CSVEAGDEQYF.

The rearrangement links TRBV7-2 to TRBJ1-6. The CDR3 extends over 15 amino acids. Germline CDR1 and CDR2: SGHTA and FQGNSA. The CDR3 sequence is CASSTTGPSNSPLHF.

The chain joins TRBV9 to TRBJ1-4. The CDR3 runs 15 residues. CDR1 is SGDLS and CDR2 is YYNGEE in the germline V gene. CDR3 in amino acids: CASSARAATNEKLFF.

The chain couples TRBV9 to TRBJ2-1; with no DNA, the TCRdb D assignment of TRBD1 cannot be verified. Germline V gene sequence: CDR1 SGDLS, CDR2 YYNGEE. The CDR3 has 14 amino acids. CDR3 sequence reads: CASSGQGAYNEQFF.